The clone carrying this T cell receptor beta chain was detected ten times or more. The CDR3 spans 16 residues. Per the germline V gene, CDR1 is SGHTA and CDR2 is FQGNSA. V shed 5 bases, J shed 4 bases, and the junction held 13 bases outside the gene matches. Each single cDNA molecule received a unique molecular identifier. TCRdb independently ran MiXCR on the 5' RACE reads; one entry per CDR3 protein. The table has roughly 64,000 distinct CDR3 sequences, around 13% seen once. These data are taken from a study of early T cells in non-severe SARS-CoV-2 infection. Study-level information: Sequencing used unsorted whole-blood bulk RNA, so chains lack pairing.

The sample consisted of whole blood. The rearrangement links TRBV7-2 to TRBJ1-1, with 7 bases fitting TRBD1. This sequence was found in an adult who was a healthcare worker with PCR-confirmed SARS-CoV-2 infection or an uninfected control (not recorded which). This chain's CDR3 is CASSPNLLPGGTEAFF. For the CDR3, the DNA is TGTGCCAGCAGCCCCAACCTACTGCCAGGGGGCACTGAAGCTTTCTTT.